Listed below are T cell receptor beta chains from one sample, sequenced in a study of beta chain features in type 1 diabetes. TCRdb keeps only in-frame clones here, not all; method: immunoSEQ multiplex PCR. The sample has about 710,000 clones, about 14% seen once; the top ten hold 0.03% to 0.04%. The sequencing sample was made of naive CD4+ T cells from blood. The source of these receptors is a man between 18 and 35 years old with type 1 diabetes. Both conserved end residues are part of each CDR3. Each record gives: CDR3 DNA, CDR3 protein, clone size, CDR3 length, V gene, J gene, D gene. D genes are given only for firm matches. Size is stated for part of the rows, as once, few or many counts, or as a class when the clone is expanded.

cdr3_nt: TGTGCCAGCAGCTCTGGCGGCCGGACAGGGGATGAAAAACTGTTTTTT; cdr3_aa: CASSSGGRTGDEKLFF; clone_size: -; cdr3_length: 16; v_call: TRBV7-9; j_call: TRBJ1-4; d_call: TRBD1
cdr3_nt: TGCGCCAGCAGCCAAAGCCCTACACCTAACACTGAAGCTTTCTTT; cdr3_aa: CASSQSPTPNTEAFF; clone_size: -; cdr3_length: 15; v_call: TRBV4-3; j_call: TRBJ1-1; d_call: -
cdr3_nt: TGTGCCAGCAGTTACCCCTTAAGGAACACTGAAGCTTTCTTT; cdr3_aa: CASSYPLRNTEAFF; clone_size: -; cdr3_length: 14; v_call: TRBV6-6; j_call: TRBJ1-1; d_call: -
cdr3_nt: TGTGCCAGCCATCCCCGAGGGCAAGAGACCCAGTACTTC; cdr3_aa: CASHPRGQETQYF; clone_size: few; cdr3_length: 13; v_call: TRBV19; j_call: TRBJ2-5; d_call: -
cdr3_nt: TGTGCCTGGAGTTTACAGGACAATCAGCCCCAGCATTTT; cdr3_aa: CAWSLQDNQPQHF; clone_size: -; cdr3_length: 13; v_call: TRBV30; j_call: TRBJ1-5; d_call: -
cdr3_nt: TGTGCCAGCAGCTTAGCGACAGGAATAAGCACAGATACGCAGTATTTT; cdr3_aa: CASSLATGISTDTQYF; clone_size: few; cdr3_length: 16; v_call: TRBV7-9; j_call: TRBJ2-3; d_call: -
cdr3_nt: TGTGCCAGCAGTGAAAGGGGGCCGGGGTACGAGCAGTACTTC; cdr3_aa: CASSERGPGYEQYF; clone_size: -; cdr3_length: 14; v_call: TRBV2; j_call: TRBJ2-7; d_call: TRBD1
cdr3_nt: TGTGCCAGCACCGGGGACTACTACAATGAGCAGTTCTTC; cdr3_aa: CASTGDYYNEQFF; clone_size: -; cdr3_length: 13; v_call: TRBV5-6; j_call: TRBJ2-1; d_call: TRBD2
cdr3_nt: TGTGCCAGCAGCTTGGGTTCAGACTATGGCTACACCTTC; cdr3_aa: CASSLGSDYGYTF; clone_size: -; cdr3_length: 13; v_call: TRBV5-6; j_call: TRBJ1-2; d_call: -
cdr3_nt: TGTGCCAGCAGCGTGGACAGGGCCCTCAATGAGCAGTTCTTC; cdr3_aa: CASSVDRALNEQFF; clone_size: -; cdr3_length: 14; v_call: TRBV7-9; j_call: TRBJ2-1; d_call: TRBD1
cdr3_nt: TGTGCCAGCAGCCCTCGGACAGGGGGCGACACCGGGGAGCTGTTTTTT; cdr3_aa: CASSPRTGGDTGELFF; clone_size: -; cdr3_length: 16; v_call: TRBV9; j_call: TRBJ2-2; d_call: TRBD1